This T cell receptor beta chain stems from a study of regulatory T cells in long-lasting Graves disease. Germline V lookup: CDR1 GTSNPN, CDR2 SVGIG (reference sequence). CDR3 length equals 14 residues. Deletions cut 0 bases from V and 2 bases from J, with 11 bases between. Overall study findings and caveats: A greater number of public clonotypes (approximately 2,700) was shared by persistent patients than by new patients (roughly 880).

A remark on this clonotype: Its antigen is currently unknown. A read error is possible here, since a much larger clone lies one base away.

Time point noted: newly diagnosed GD, antithyroid drugs for less than 3 months. From PBMCs, RNA was extracted and then used to make the TCR library. Combining iRepertoire HTBI primers with Arm-PCR of CDR3 regions, the authors built TCR beta libraries. TCRdb processed the multiplex PCR reads anew with MiXCR; each CDR3 protein has one entry. The sample shows 400,000 to 500,000 distinct CDR3 sequences, around 14% of them seen only once. These data also featured in a second study, about T cells in Graves' hyperthyroidism and ophthalmopathy. That report notes: Among thyroid clonotypes expanded above 0.001, most also appeared in blood.

The TCR comes from a woman aged 25 to 39 with Graves disease. The V and J genes are TRBV30 and TRBJ2-7; D perhaps matches TRBD2 (5 bases). Material: peripheral blood mononuclear cells (PBMCs), obtained at new diagnosis, from a patient treated with antithyroid drugs. The CDR3 DNA reads as TGTGCCTGGAGTGTCGGCAGCGGAACCTACGAGCAGTACTTC. Encoded protein: CAWSVGSGTYEQYF.